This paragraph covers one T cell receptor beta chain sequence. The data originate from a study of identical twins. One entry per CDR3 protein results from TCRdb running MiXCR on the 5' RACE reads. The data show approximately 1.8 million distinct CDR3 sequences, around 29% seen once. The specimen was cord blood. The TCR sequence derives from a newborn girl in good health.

The CDR3 DNA is TGCAGTGCTAGAGTGTTACAGAGGACGGCGCCCTACGAGCAGTACTTC. This sequence encodes CSARVLQRTAPYEQYF. The genes are TRBV20-1 and TRBJ2-5; D remains ambiguous. The J call is doubtful: the DNA matches TRBJ2-7 better. In germline, CDR1 is DFQATT, CDR2 SNEGSKA (reference sequence). The CDR3 is 16 amino acids.